These T cell receptor beta chains were read from a single sample in a study of T cell repertoires in cytomegalovirus infection. These receptors have no identified antigens. Via MiXCR, TCRdb re-called the reads, giving one row per CDR3 protein. This table holds roughly 800,000 distinct CDR3 sequences, almost 30% found once. This specimen was cultured CD8+ T cells from PBMCs, taken from culture after CMV antigen stimulation. The receptors here all came from a human donor in good health (CMV status not recorded). Some clones in this sample may be carry-over from other donors' samples. Both conserved end residues are part of each CDR3. D genes are given only for firm matches. Expanded clones get a size class; other rows say once, few or many, or leave the size out.

d_gene: TRBD2
abundance: few
j_gene: TRBJ2-3
v_gene: TRBV11-3
CDR3aa: CASSPVSGAGDTQYF
CDR3nt: TGTGCCAGCAGCCCAGTTAGCGGGGCGGGAGATACGCAGTATTTT

d_gene: -
abundance: -
j_gene: TRBJ2-3
v_gene: TRBV6-5
CDR3aa: CASSYLDEGNTDTQYF
CDR3nt: TGTGCCAGCAGTTACCTCGATGAGGGAAATACAGATACGCAGTATTTT

d_gene: TRBD2
abundance: -
j_gene: TRBJ2-1
v_gene: TRBV11-2
CDR3aa: CASSLEVSGGHNEQFF
CDR3nt: TGTGCCAGCAGCTTAGAGGTTAGCGGGGGGCATAATGAGCAGTTCTTC

d_gene: -
abundance: many
j_gene: TRBJ2-3
v_gene: TRBV27
CDR3aa: CASSLDADTQYF
CDR3nt: TGTGCCAGCAGTTTGGACGCAGATACGCAGTATTTT

d_gene: TRBD2
abundance: -
j_gene: TRBJ2-2
v_gene: TRBV10-2
CDR3aa: CASCTQRGARTGELFF
CDR3nt: TGCGCCAGTTGCACCCAGCGGGGGGCTCGCACCGGGGAGCTGTTTTTT

d_gene: TRBD1
abundance: -
j_gene: TRBJ1-1
v_gene: TRBV4-2
CDR3aa: CASSQGQGVSEAFF
CDR3nt: TGTGCCAGCAGCCAAGGACAGGGTGTATCTGAAGCTTTCTTT

d_gene: -
abundance: few
j_gene: TRBJ2-4
v_gene: TRBV6-2/TRBV6-3
CDR3aa: CASSSLNQDIQYF
CDR3nt: TGTGCCAGCAGTTCGCTGAATCAGGACATTCAGTACTTC

d_gene: -
abundance: many
j_gene: TRBJ2-3
v_gene: TRBV7-9
CDR3aa: CASPGVGEGTDTQYF
CDR3nt: TGTGCCAGCCCCGGGGTCGGGGAGGGCACAGATACGCAGTATTTT

d_gene: TRBD2
abundance: few
j_gene: TRBJ2-3
v_gene: TRBV24-1
CDR3aa: CATSAPAGGLTDTQYF
CDR3nt: TGTGCCACCAGTGCCCCCGCGGGGGGGCTCACAGATACGCAGTATTTT

d_gene: TRBD1
abundance: -
j_gene: TRBJ2-2
v_gene: TRBV5-4
CDR3aa: CASSTGQGSNTGELFF
CDR3nt: TGTGCCAGCAGCACCGGACAGGGGTCGAACACCGGGGAGCTGTTTTTT

d_gene: -
abundance: -
j_gene: TRBJ1-2
v_gene: TRBV4-3
CDR3aa: CASSQDIGALTYGYTF
CDR3nt: TGCGCCAGCAGCCAAGATATTGGGGCCCTAACCTATGGCTACACCTTC

d_gene: -
abundance: many
j_gene: TRBJ2-5
v_gene: TRBV4-1
CDR3aa: CASSQQAQETQYF
CDR3nt: TGCGCCAGCAGCCAACAGGCACAAGAGACCCAGTACTTC

d_gene: -
abundance: -
j_gene: TRBJ2-2
v_gene: TRBV2
CDR3aa: CAVLGRTNTGELFF
CDR3nt: TGTGCCGTCCTCGGGCGGACGAACACCGGGGAGCTGTTTTTT

d_gene: -
abundance: -
j_gene: TRBJ2-2
v_gene: TRBV12-3/TRBV12-4
CDR3aa: CASSWGTSTGELFF
CDR3nt: TGTGCCAGCAGTTGGGGGACGTCGACCGGGGAGCTGTTTTTT

d_gene: TRBD1
abundance: -
j_gene: TRBJ2-5
v_gene: TRBV3-1
CDR3aa: CASSLPGTGVETQYF
CDR3nt: TGTGCCAGCAGCCTTCCCGGGACAGGGGTAGAGACCCAGTACTTC

d_gene: -
abundance: many
j_gene: TRBJ1-2
v_gene: TRBV5-1
CDR3aa: CATKKGTANYGYTF
CDR3nt: TGCGCCACCAAAAAGGGGACGGCTAACTATGGCTACACCTTC

d_gene: -
abundance: many
j_gene: TRBJ2-6
v_gene: TRBV7-2
CDR3aa: CASQISRSGANVLTF
CDR3nt: TGTGCCAGCCAGATCAGCCGCTCTGGGGCCAACGTCCTGACTTTC

d_gene: TRBD1
abundance: -
j_gene: TRBJ1-5
v_gene: TRBV7-9
CDR3aa: CASRTGDQPQHF
CDR3nt: TGTGCCAGCAGAACAGGGGATCAGCCCCAGCATTTT

d_gene: TRBD1
abundance: -
j_gene: TRBJ1-4
v_gene: TRBV11-2
CDR3aa: CASSFHPGQGRGLEKLFF
CDR3nt: TGTGCCAGCAGCTTCCACCCGGGACAGGGAAGAGGATTGGAAAAACTGTTTTTT

d_gene: -
abundance: few
j_gene: TRBJ1-2
v_gene: TRBV19
CDR3aa: CASTAARIYGYTF
CDR3nt: TGTGCCAGTACCGCAGCCCGTATTTATGGCTACACCTTC

d_gene: -
abundance: many
j_gene: TRBJ2-7
v_gene: TRBV7-2
CDR3aa: CASSPGLLSYEQYF
CDR3nt: TGTGCCAGCAGCCCGGGACTGCTCTCCTACGAGCAGTACTTC

d_gene: -
abundance: -
j_gene: TRBJ1-1
v_gene: TRBV6-2/TRBV6-3
CDR3aa: CASSYSPRLNTEAFF
CDR3nt: TGTGCCAGCAGTTACTCTCCCAGATTGAACACTGAAGCTTTCTTT

d_gene: TRBD1
abundance: few
j_gene: TRBJ1-5
v_gene: TRBV6-2/TRBV6-3
CDR3aa: CASSYSFRDRIVLGQPQHF
CDR3nt: TGTGCCAGCAGTTACTCCTTCCGGGACAGGATCGTGTTAGGTCAGCCCCAGCATTTT

d_gene: -
abundance: few
j_gene: TRBJ1-1
v_gene: TRBV6-1
CDR3aa: CASSEWEGMNTEAFF
CDR3nt: TGTGCCAGCAGTGAATGGGAGGGGATGAACACTGAAGCTTTCTTT

d_gene: TRBD1
abundance: few
j_gene: TRBJ1-2
v_gene: TRBV7-2
CDR3aa: CASSSIPKTGAQYQNYGYTF
CDR3nt: TGTGCCAGCAGCTCCATACCCAAGACAGGGGCCCAATACCAGAACTATGGCTACACCTTC

d_gene: TRBD1
abundance: -
j_gene: TRBJ1-2
v_gene: TRBV28
CDR3aa: CASTFTRGGRVYGYTF
CDR3nt: TGTGCCAGCACCTTCACCAGGGGGGGGCGTGTGTATGGCTACACCTTC

d_gene: -
abundance: -
j_gene: TRBJ2-2
v_gene: TRBV19
CDR3aa: CASSTKGGRITGELFF
CDR3nt: TGTGCCAGTAGTACAAAGGGGGGGCGCATCACCGGGGAGCTGTTTTTT

d_gene: -
abundance: many
j_gene: TRBJ2-1
v_gene: TRBV6-5
CDR3aa: CASGYEQFF
CDR3nt: TGTGCCAGCGGTTATGAGCAGTTCTTC

d_gene: -
abundance: -
j_gene: TRBJ1-6
v_gene: TRBV4-2
CDR3aa: CASSQDLVDSPLHF
CDR3nt: TGTGCCAGCAGCCAAGATCTAGTTGATTCACCCCTCCACTTT

d_gene: TRBD1
abundance: few
j_gene: TRBJ1-5
v_gene: TRBV12-3/TRBV12-4
CDR3aa: CASRGDSSNQPQHF
CDR3nt: TGTGCCAGCAGGGGGGACAGTAGCAATCAGCCCCAGCATTTT

d_gene: TRBD2
abundance: -
j_gene: TRBJ2-3
v_gene: TRBV12-3/TRBV12-4
CDR3aa: CASSLGLAGADQYF
CDR3nt: TGTGCCAGCAGTCTGGGACTAGCGGGGGCCGACCAGTATTTT

d_gene: -
abundance: -
j_gene: TRBJ1-1
v_gene: TRBV12-3/TRBV12-4
CDR3aa: CASSSNEAFF
CDR3nt: TGTGCCAGCAGTTCCAATGAAGCTTTCTTT

d_gene: -
abundance: -
j_gene: TRBJ2-1
v_gene: TRBV15
CDR3aa: CATSRETVDEQFF
CDR3nt: TGTGCCACCAGCAGAGAAACGGTGGATGAGCAGTTCTTC

d_gene: -
abundance: -
j_gene: TRBJ2-2
v_gene: TRBV19
CDR3aa: CASSPTPQGTTGELFF
CDR3nt: TGTGCCAGTAGTCCCACTCCCCAGGGGACGACCGGGGAGCTGTTTTTT

d_gene: TRBD1
abundance: few
j_gene: TRBJ2-1
v_gene: TRBV27
CDR3aa: CASSESTTGQIYNEQFF
CDR3nt: TGTGCCAGCAGCGAAAGTACTACGGGACAGATATACAATGAGCAGTTCTTC

d_gene: -
abundance: many
j_gene: TRBJ1-1
v_gene: TRBV7-9
CDR3aa: CASSQHGREAFF
CDR3nt: TGTGCCAGCAGCCAGCACGGGAGAGAAGCTTTCTTT

d_gene: TRBD1
abundance: -
j_gene: TRBJ1-5
v_gene: TRBV9
CDR3aa: CASNLVGGPYSNQPQHF
CDR3nt: TGTGCCAGCAACCTGGTAGGGGGCCCTTATAGCAATCAGCCCCAGCATTTT

d_gene: -
abundance: -
j_gene: TRBJ2-2
v_gene: TRBV2
CDR3aa: CASSEEGLTETGKLFF
CDR3nt: TGTGCCAGCAGTGAGGAGGGGTTGACGGAGACCGGGAAGCTGTTTTTT

d_gene: TRBD2
abundance: -
j_gene: TRBJ2-5
v_gene: TRBV15
CDR3aa: CATGTSGGDRRETQYF
CDR3nt: TGTGCCACCGGGACTAGCGGGGGGGATCGGAGAGAGACCCAGTACTTC